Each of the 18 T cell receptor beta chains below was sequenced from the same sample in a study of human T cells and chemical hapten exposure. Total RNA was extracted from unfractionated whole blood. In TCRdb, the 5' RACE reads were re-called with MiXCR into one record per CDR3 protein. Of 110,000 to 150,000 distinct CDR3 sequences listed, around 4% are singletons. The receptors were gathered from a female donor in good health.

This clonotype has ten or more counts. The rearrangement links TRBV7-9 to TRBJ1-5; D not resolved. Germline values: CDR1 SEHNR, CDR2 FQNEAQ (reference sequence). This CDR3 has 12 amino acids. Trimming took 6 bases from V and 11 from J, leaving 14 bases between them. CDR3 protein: CASSLEAAAQHF. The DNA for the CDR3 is TGTGCCAGCAGTTTGGAAGCGGCCGCCCAGCATTTT.

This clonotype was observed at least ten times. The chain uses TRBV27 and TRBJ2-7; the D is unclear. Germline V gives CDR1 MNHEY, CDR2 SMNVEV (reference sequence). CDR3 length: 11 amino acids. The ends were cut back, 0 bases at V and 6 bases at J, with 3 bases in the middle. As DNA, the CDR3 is TGTGCCAGCAGTTTATCAGGCGAGCAGTACTTC. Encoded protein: CASSLSGEQYF.

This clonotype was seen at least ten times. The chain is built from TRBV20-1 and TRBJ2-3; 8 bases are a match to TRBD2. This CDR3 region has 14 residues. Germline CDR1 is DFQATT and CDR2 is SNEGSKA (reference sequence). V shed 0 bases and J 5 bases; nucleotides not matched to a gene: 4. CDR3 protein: CSAREGSGVDTQYF. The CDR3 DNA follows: TGCAGTGCTAGAGAGGGTAGCGGGGTAGATACGCAGTATTTT.

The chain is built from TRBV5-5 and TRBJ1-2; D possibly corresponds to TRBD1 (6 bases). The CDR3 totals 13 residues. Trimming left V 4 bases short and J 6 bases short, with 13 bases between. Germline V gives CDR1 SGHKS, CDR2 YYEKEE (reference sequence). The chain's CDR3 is CASSPGQNDGYTF. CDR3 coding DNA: TGTGCCAGCAGCCCCGGACAGAACGATGGCTACACCTTC.

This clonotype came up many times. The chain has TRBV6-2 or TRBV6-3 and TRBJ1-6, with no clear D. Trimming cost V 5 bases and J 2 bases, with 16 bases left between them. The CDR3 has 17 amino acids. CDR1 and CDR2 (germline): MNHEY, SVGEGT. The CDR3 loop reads CASSQRSSLPYNSPLHF. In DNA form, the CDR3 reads TGTGCCAGCAGTCAGCGCAGTTCACTTCCCTATAATTCACCCCTCCACTTT.

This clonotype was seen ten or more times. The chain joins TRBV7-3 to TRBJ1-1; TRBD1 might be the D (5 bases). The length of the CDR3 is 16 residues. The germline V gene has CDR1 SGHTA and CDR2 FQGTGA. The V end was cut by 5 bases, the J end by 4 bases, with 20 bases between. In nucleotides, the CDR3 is TGTGCCAGCAGCCCTGTCCCCCTCAGGGAGGTCACTGAAGCTTTCTTT. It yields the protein CASSPVPLREVTEAFF.

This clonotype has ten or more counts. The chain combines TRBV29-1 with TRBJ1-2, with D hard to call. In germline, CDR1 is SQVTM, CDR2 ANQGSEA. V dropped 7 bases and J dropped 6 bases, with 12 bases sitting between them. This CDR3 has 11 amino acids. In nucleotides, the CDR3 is TGCAGCGCCGAACGTCCAAATGGCTACACCTTC. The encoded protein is CSAERPNGYTF.

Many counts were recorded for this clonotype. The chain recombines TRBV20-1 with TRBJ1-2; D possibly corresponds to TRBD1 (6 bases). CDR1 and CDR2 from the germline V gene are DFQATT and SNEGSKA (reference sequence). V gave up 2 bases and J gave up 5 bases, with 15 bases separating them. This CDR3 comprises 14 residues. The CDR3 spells CSARQRTAEYGYTF. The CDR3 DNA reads TGCAGTGCTAGACAAAGGACAGCCGAGTATGGCTACACCTTC.

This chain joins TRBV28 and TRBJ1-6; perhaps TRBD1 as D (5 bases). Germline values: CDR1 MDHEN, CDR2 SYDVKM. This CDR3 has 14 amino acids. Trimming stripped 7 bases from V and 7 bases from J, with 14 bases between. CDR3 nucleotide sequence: TGTGCCAGCACCTTGACAGTCCGGAATTCACCCCTCCACTTT. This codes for CASTLTVRNSPLHF.

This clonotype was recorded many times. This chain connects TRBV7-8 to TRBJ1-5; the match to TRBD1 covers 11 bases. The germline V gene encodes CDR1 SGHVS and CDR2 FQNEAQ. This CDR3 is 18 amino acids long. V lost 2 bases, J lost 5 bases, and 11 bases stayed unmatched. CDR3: CASSLYAGRTGGHQPQHF. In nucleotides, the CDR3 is TGTGCCAGCAGCTTATACGCCGGCAGGACAGGGGGCCATCAGCCCCAGCATTTT.

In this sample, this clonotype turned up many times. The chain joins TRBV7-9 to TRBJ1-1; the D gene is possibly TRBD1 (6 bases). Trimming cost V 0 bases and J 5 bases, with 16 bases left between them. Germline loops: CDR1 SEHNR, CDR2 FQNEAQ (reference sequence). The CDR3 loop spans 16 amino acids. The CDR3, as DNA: TGTGCCAGCAGCTTAGCGTACAGGGTGAGGAATACTGAAGCTTTCTTT. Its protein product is CASSLAYRVRNTEAFF.

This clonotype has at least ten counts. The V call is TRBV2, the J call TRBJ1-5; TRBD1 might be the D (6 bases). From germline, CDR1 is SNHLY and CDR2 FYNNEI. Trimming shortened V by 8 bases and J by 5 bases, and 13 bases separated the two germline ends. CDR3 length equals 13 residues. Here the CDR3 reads CASGGGPDQPQHF. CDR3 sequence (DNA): TGTGCCAGCGGAGGGGGGCCCGATCAGCCCCAGCATTTT.

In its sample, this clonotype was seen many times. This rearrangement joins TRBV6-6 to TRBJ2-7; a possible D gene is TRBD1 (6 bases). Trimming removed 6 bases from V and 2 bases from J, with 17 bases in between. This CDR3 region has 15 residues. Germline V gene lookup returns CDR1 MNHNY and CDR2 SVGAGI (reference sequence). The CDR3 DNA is TGTGCCAGCAGCCCTACCGAGACAGGAACCTACGAGCAGTACTTC. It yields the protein CASSPTETGTYEQYF.

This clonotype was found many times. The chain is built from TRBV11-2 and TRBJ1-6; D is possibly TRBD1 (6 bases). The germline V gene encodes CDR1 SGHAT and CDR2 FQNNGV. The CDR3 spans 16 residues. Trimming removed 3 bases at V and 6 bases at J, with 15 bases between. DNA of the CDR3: TGTGCCAGCAGCTTCGGCCGGGGGGGCTCTAATTCACCCCTCCACTTT. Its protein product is CASSFGRGGSNSPLHF.

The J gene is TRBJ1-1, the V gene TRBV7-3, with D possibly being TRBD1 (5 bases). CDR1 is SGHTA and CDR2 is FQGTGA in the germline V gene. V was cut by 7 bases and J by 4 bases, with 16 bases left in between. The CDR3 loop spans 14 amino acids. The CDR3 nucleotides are TGTGCCAGCACCCTTCTAGCGGGGACCACTGAAGCTTTCTTT. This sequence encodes CASTLLAGTTEAFF.

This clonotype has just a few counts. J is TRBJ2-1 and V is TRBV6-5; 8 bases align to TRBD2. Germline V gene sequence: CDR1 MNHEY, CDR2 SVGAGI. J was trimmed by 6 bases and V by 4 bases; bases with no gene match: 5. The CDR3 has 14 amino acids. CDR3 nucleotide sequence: TGTGCCAGCAGTTCGGGGGGGGGCATCAATGAGCAGTTCTTC. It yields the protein CASSSGGGINEQFF.

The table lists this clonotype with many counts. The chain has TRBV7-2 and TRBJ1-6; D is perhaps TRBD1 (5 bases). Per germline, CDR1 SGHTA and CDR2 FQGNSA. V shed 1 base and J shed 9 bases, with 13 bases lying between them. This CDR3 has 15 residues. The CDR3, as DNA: TGTGCCAGCAGCTTAGTTGGGCAGGGAGGTTCACCCCTCCACTTT. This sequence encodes CASSLVGQGGSPLHF.

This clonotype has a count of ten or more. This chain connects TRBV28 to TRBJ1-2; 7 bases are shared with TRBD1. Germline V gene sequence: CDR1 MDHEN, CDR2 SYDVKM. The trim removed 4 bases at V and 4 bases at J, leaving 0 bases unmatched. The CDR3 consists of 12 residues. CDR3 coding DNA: TGTGCCAGCAGTTCAGGGGGCTATGGCTACACCTTC. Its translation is CASSSGGYGYTF.